The 28 T cell receptor beta chains below all came from one sample that was sequenced in a study of blood T cell repertoires in COVID-19. Here immunoSEQ multiplex PCR was the method, and the copy in TCRdb shows in-frame clones only, minus some. The data hold a few hundred thousand clones, with approximately 75% observed a single time. Material for sequencing was PBMCs or T cells enriched from blood (not recorded which). These receptors were obtained from a man aged 40-50 years who had recovered from COVID-19.

This chain joins TRBV12-5 and TRBJ2-3; TRBD2 is a possible D gene (5 bases). Trimming pared 3 bases from V and 4 bases from J, leaving 8 bases between. The germline V gene encodes CDR1 LGHNT and CDR2 FRNRAP. The CDR3 has 13 amino acids. The CDR3 spells CASGFRRADTQYF. CDR3 DNA: TGTGCTAGTGGTTTTAGGCGGGCAGATACGCAGTATTTT.

The CDR3: CASTKTGAGTEAFF. CDR3 in DNA: TGTGCCAGCACTAAGACAGGGGCGGGTACTGAAGCTTTCTTT. The chain combines TRBV2 with TRBJ1-1; 8 bases fit TRBD1. CDR1 is SNHLY, CDR2 FYNNEI, per germline. This CDR3 has 14 amino acids. J lost 5 bases, V lost 7 bases, and 9 bases had no gene match. Looking up the rest from reference TRBV2 and TRBJ1-1 gives the full variable domain: EPEVTQTPSHQVTQMGQEVILRCVPISNHLYFYWYRQILGQKVEFLVSFYNNEISEKSEIFDDQFSVERPDGSNFTLKIRSTKLEDSAMYFCASTKTGAGTEAFFGQGTRLTVV.

V is TRBV13 and J is TRBJ2-4; D possibly corresponds to TRBD2 (5 bases). Germline V lookup: CDR1 PRHDT, CDR2 FYEKMQ (reference sequence). V was clipped by 6 bases and J by 5 bases, with 11 bases between them. The CDR3 loop spans 13 amino acids. The CDR3 coding sequence is TGTGCCAGCAGTCTAGCAAACGAAAACATTCAGTACTTC. Protein product: CASSLANENIQYF.

This sequence joins TRBV19 and TRBJ2-7; 7 bases are shared with TRBD1. This CDR3 has 16 residues. J lost 2 bases, V lost 2 bases, and 9 bases had no gene match. Germline CDR1 is LNHDA and CDR2 is SQIVND (reference sequence). CDR3 amino acids: CASSIYSTGSAYEQYF. The CDR3, as DNA: TGTGCCAGTAGTATATATTCGACAGGGAGTGCCTACGAGCAGTACTTC.

This chain connects TRBV18 to TRBJ2-3; TRBD2 is a possible D gene (5 bases). V was trimmed by 1 base and J by 9 bases, leaving 8 bases between them. Germline V gene sequence: CDR1 KGHSH, CDR2 LQKENI. This CDR3 contains 12 residues. CDR3 protein: CASSPLGDTQYF. Written as DNA, the CDR3 is TGTGCCAGCTCACCACTGGGAGACACGCAGTATTTT.

The rearrangement joins TRBV6-5 to TRBJ2-5; TRBD1 aligns across 9 bases. There are 15 residues in the CDR3. Trimming removed 2 bases from V and 5 bases from J; junction bases left unmatched: 6. In germline, CDR1 is MNHEY, CDR2 SVGAGI. CDR3 loop: CASSYTDRGSETQYF. CDR3 nucleotide sequence: TGTGCCAGCAGTTACACGGACAGGGGTTCGGAGACCCAGTACTTC.

The genes are TRBV7-6 and TRBJ1-2, with 12 nucleotides matching TRBD1. V dropped 5 bases and J dropped 4; count of bases not matched to a gene: 8. This CDR3 is built from 16 residues. CDR1 SGHVS and CDR2 FNYEAQ come from the germline V gene. The CDR3 here is CASSAGTGGESYGYTF. Written as DNA, the CDR3 is TGTGCCAGCAGCGCAGGGACAGGGGGCGAAAGCTATGGCTACACCTTC.

The sample holds many counts of this clone. In DNA form, the CDR3 reads TGTGCCAGCAGCCGAATAGCTAGACAGGTCGGCTACGAGCAGTACTTC. This gives the protein CASSRIARQVGYEQYF. The genes are TRBV3-1 (or the pseudogene TRBV3-2) and TRBJ2-7; TRBD1 might be the D (6 bases). Trimming removed 4 bases at V and 3 bases at J, with 19 bases between. CDR1 LGHDT and CDR2 YNNKEL come from the germline V gene (reference sequence). The CDR3 contains 16 residues.

In its sample, this clone was seen a few times. The chain joins TRBV5-1 to TRBJ2-1; 8 positions match TRBD2. Trimming took 0 bases from V and 3 from J; bases not matched to a gene: 5. The CDR3 length is 16 residues. Germline loops: CDR1 SGHRS, CDR2 YFSETQ. The CDR3: CASSLEAGEGYNEQFF. The DNA for the CDR3 is TGCGCCAGCAGCTTGGAAGCGGGAGAAGGCTACAATGAGCAGTTCTTC.

This clone has only one observation. This chain connects TRBV5-1 to TRBJ1-1; weak D call: TRBD1 (6 bases). CDR3 size: 13 residues. V lost 4 bases and J lost 1, with 8 bases in between. Germline V gene lookup returns CDR1 SGHRS and CDR2 YFSETQ. CDR3 sequence (DNA): TGCGCCAGCAGCGCACAGGGGAACACTGAAGCTTTCTTT. It specifies CASSAQGNTEAFF.

The rearrangement links TRBV24-1 to TRBJ2-1; 10 nucleotides match TRBD1. Germline V gene data show CDR1 as KGHDR and CDR2 as SFDVKD. The CDR3 runs 16 residues. Trimming removed 5 bases from V and 8 bases from J; junction bases left unmatched: 11. DNA of the CDR3: TGTGCCACCAGTGGAGAAAGGACAGGGGGTTTCCATGAGCAGTTCTTC. It specifies CATSGERTGGFHEQFF.

J is TRBJ1-2 and V is TRBV7-9; D not certain. CDR1 is SEHNR and CDR2 is FQNEAQ in the germline V gene (reference sequence). The CDR3 has 11 residues. The V end lost 1 base, the J end lost 14 bases, and 11 bases lay between the germline ends. The CDR3 sequence is CASSLEFGLTF. As DNA, the CDR3 is TGTGCCAGCAGCTTAGAATTCGGGTTAACCTTC. Based on the CDR3 plus reference TRBV7-9 and TRBJ1-2, the full variable domain is DTGVSQNPRHKITKRGQNVTFRCDPISEHNRLYWYRQTLGQGPEFLTYFQNEAQLEKSRLLSDRFSAERPKGSFSTLEIQRTEQGDSAMYLCASSLEFGLTFGSGTRLTVV.

The chain links TRBV3-1 (or the pseudogene TRBV3-2) to TRBJ2-1; TRBD2 aligns across 8 bases. J was trimmed by 7 bases and V by 4 bases; bases with no gene match: 12. From germline, CDR1 is LGHDT and CDR2 YNNKEL (reference sequence). This CDR3 spans 16 amino acids. This chain's CDR3 is CASSRFLAGLDNEQFF. In DNA form, the CDR3 reads TGTGCCAGCAGCCGCTTTTTAGCGGGATTGGATAATGAGCAGTTCTTC.

This clone was counted ten times or more. The rearrangement uses TRBV7-9 and TRBJ1-4; TRBD1 matches 7 bases. After removal of 2 bases from V and 7 bases from J, the junction contained 1 base not matched to a gene. This CDR3 comprises 13 residues. Germline V gene data show CDR1 as SEHNR and CDR2 as FQNEAQ (reference sequence). CDR3 in DNA: TGTGCCAGCAGCTTAAACAGGGGTGAAAAACTGTTTTTT. Its protein product is CASSLNRGEKLFF.

V gene TRBV6-2 or TRBV6-3 combines with J gene TRBJ2-5; D gene uncertain. Trimming removed 0 bases from V and 5 bases from J, with 10 bases in between. CDR3 length: 14 residues. Per the germline V gene, CDR1 is MNHEY and CDR2 is SVGEGT. The CDR3 DNA sequence: TGTGCCAGCAGTTACTCTCCGCGAATGGAGACCCAGTACTTC. It translates to CASSYSPRMETQYF.

The chain's CDR3 is CASSPSRAGLAGSADTQYF. The CDR3 nucleotides read TGTGCCAGCTCACCATCCAGGGCCGGACTAGCGGGGTCCGCAGATACGCAGTATTTT. This chain links TRBV18 with TRBJ2-3; 12 nucleotides agree with TRBD2. The V segment lost 2 bases and the J segment 4 bases; nucleotides outside the gene matches: 13. The germline CDR1 and CDR2 sequences are KGHSH and LQKENI. The CDR3 extends over 19 amino acids.

The chain joins TRBV4-2 to TRBJ2-4, with a possible D match to TRBD2 (6 bases). Germline V gives CDR1 LGHNA, CDR2 YNFKEQ. Trimming took 1 base from V and 8 from J, leaving 21 bases between them. The CDR3 is 17 residues long. CDR3 DNA sequence: TGTGCCAGCAGCCAAGTGGGCAGGACTAATAGGTTGGACATTCAGTACTTC. As protein: CASSQVGRTNRLDIQYF.

The chain uses TRBV5-1 and TRBJ2-7, with unresolved D. This CDR3 region has 17 residues. Germline CDR1 SGHRS, CDR2 YFSETQ. V was pared by 0 bases and J by 0 bases, with 16 bases between. Written as DNA, the CDR3 is TGCGCCAGCAGCTTGGCCGGTAATAGTTACGGCTCCTACGAGCAGTACTTC. Its protein is CASSLAGNSYGSYEQYF.

V gene TRBV24-1 combines with J gene TRBJ2-3; 7 bases are shared with TRBD2. The V segment lost 3 bases and the J segment 4 bases; nucleotides outside the gene matches: 12. Germline V gives CDR1 KGHDR, CDR2 SFDVKD. The CDR3 runs 17 residues. The CDR3 loop reads CATSDPTVRGGADTQYF. Written as DNA, the CDR3 is TGTGCCACCAGTGATCCGACAGTGAGGGGAGGGGCAGATACGCAGTATTTT.

The rearrangement links TRBV30 to TRBJ2-2, with TRBD1 as a possible D gene (6 bases). The germline gives CDR1 GTSNPN, CDR2 SVGIG (reference sequence). V shed 2 bases and J shed 7 bases, with 11 bases lying between them. CDR3 size: 13 residues. The CDR3 protein is CAWSQQGSGELFF. The DNA of the CDR3 is TGTGCCTGGAGTCAACAGGGAAGCGGGGAGCTGTTTTTT. Full variable domain (rest looked up from reference TRBV30 and TRBJ2-2): SQTIHQWPATLVQPVGSPLSLECTVEGTSNPNLYWYRQAAGRGLQLLFYSVGIGQISSEVPQNLSASRPQDRQFILSSKKLLLSDSGFYLCAWSQQGSGELFFGEGSRLTVL.

A single count supports this clone. The gene calls are TRBV7-9 and TRBJ1-1; 8 bases agree with TRBD1. The CDR3 runs to 15 residues. With V trimmed by 8 bases and J by 4 bases, 12 bases remained unmatched. The germline V gene encodes CDR1 SEHNR and CDR2 FQNEAQ (reference sequence). CDR3: CASDSGQGDTTEAFF. DNA of the CDR3: TGTGCCAGCGATAGCGGACAGGGAGATACCACTGAAGCTTTCTTT. The variable domain in full, with the rest retrieved from reference TRBV7-9 and TRBJ1-1, is DTGVSQNPRHKITKRGQNVTFRCDPISEHNRLYWYRQTLGQGPEFLTYFQNEAQLEKSRLLSDRFSAERPKGSFSTLEIQRTEQGDSAMYLCASDSGQGDTTEAFFGQGTRLTVV.

Turning to this clone: Other DNA sequences in this sample translate to the same CDR3. This chain connects TRBV11-2 to TRBJ2-7, with 8 bases aligning to TRBD1. The V and J ends lost 3 bases and 3 bases, in that order; junction bases with no gene match: 1. The length of the CDR3 is 13 residues. Germline V gene sequence: CDR1 SGHAT, CDR2 FQNNGV. The CDR3 nucleotides read TGTGCCAGCAGCTTTGGACAGGGCTACGAGCAGTACTTC. It translates to CASSFGQGYEQYF.

This clone was counted between two and nine times. One end of the junction fails to match germline, which may point to a read error. This chain uses TRBV29-1 with TRBJ2-1; D uncertain. Looked up from germline, CDR1 is SQVTM and CDR2 is ANQGSEA. There are 14 residues in the CDR3. CDR3 sequence (DNA): TGCAGCGTTCAAGACTCGAACCGCGGCAATGAGCAGTTCTTC. Its protein product is CSVQDSNRGNEQFF.

The rearrangement joins TRBV28 to TRBJ2-5; 13 bases align to TRBD2. V shed 4 bases, J shed 5 bases, and the junction held 19 bases outside the gene matches. This CDR3 region has 20 residues. CDR1 MDHEN and CDR2 SYDVKM come from the germline V gene. The CDR3 nucleotides are TGTGCCAGCAGTTCCCCGGGACAGGGAACTAGCGGGGGGGCTAGGGAGACCCAGTACTTC. Translated, it gives CASSSPGQGTSGGARETQYF.

This rearrangement joins TRBV27 to TRBJ2-1; 10 bases agree with TRBD2. This CDR3 contains 17 residues. V dropped 4 bases and J dropped 1; count of bases not matched to a gene: 7. Germline CDR1 and CDR2: MNHEY and SMNVEV (reference sequence). The CDR3 region has the DNA TGTGCCAGCAGTTCGACGGGACTAGCGACATCCTACAATGAGCAGTTCTTC. Amino acid sequence: CASSSTGLATSYNEQFF.

This CDR3 is CAWGHLYEQYF. The CDR3 nucleotides read TGTGCCTGGGGGCACTTATACGAGCAGTACTTC. The chain combines TRBV30 with TRBJ2-7, with D uncertain. The CDR3 extends over 11 amino acids. Per germline, CDR1 GTSNPN and CDR2 SVGIG (reference sequence). The V end was cut by 5 bases, the J end by 4 bases, with 9 bases between.

V is TRBV11-2 and J is TRBJ2-2, with TRBD2 matching over 9 bases. The germline V gene has CDR1 SGHAT and CDR2 FQNNGV. This CDR3 contains 15 residues. With V trimmed by 1 base and J by 5 bases, 2 bases remained unmatched. The CDR3, as DNA: TGTGCCAGCAGCTTAGGGCTAGCGGGGACCGGGGAGCTGTTTTTT. Amino acids: CASSLGLAGTGELFF.

The CDR3 bases are TGTGCCAGCAGTGAAAACGGGGTTGGCATCCGGGAGCTGTTTTTT. Protein product: CASSENGVGIRELFF. V is TRBV2 and J is TRBJ2-2, with a possible D match to TRBD2 (5 bases). The CDR3 is made up of 15 amino acids. Germline V gene data show CDR1 as SNHLY and CDR2 as FYNNEI. V gave up 2 bases and J gave up 9 bases, with 16 bases separating them. The variable domain in full, completed from reference TRBV2 and TRBJ2-2, reads EPEVTQTPSHQVTQMGQEVILRCVPISNHLYFYWYRQILGQKVEFLVSFYNNEISEKSEIFDDQFSVERPDGSNFTLKIRSTKLEDSAMYFCASSENGVGIRELFFGEGSRLTVL.